The 25 T cell receptor beta chains given below trace back to one sample, sequenced in a study of blood T cell repertoires in COVID-19. Here immunoSEQ multiplex PCR was the method, and the copy in TCRdb shows in-frame clones only, minus some. The sample has over 50,000 clones, approximately 80% seen once; the top ten hold less than 6.5%. The sequenced sample consisted of peripheral blood. These receptors were taken from a man in his 70s with acute or convalescent COVID-19.

The CDR3 is CASSLWDIYEQYF. CDR3 nucleotide sequence: TGTGCCAGCAGCTTGTGGGACATCTACGAGCAGTACTTC. This sequence joins TRBV5-6 and TRBJ2-7; possible D gene TRBD1, 6 bases. CDR3 size: 13 residues. Looked up from germline, CDR1 is SGHDT and CDR2 is YYEEEE. The V gene lost 1 base and the J gene lost 3 bases, with 8 bases spanning the gap.

The rearrangement links TRBV12-5 to TRBJ2-2, with TRBD1 matching 9 bases. The germline V gene encodes CDR1 LGHNT and CDR2 FRNRAP. Trimming cost V 7 bases and J 4 bases; bases outside gene matches: 13. CDR3 length: 17 amino acids. For the CDR3, the DNA is TGTGCTAGTGCGCCCAGGGGACAGGGAATCGGCACCGGGGAGCTGTTTTTT. Protein: CASAPRGQGIGTGELFF.

The chain carries TRBV5-1 and TRBJ2-4; TRBD1 aligns across 8 bases. Germline lookup yields CDR1 SGHRS and CDR2 YFSETQ. This CDR3 is 15 amino acids long. The junction had 9 bases not matched to a gene; V was cut back by 4 bases and J by 6 bases. The CDR3 region is CASSPTGGIPNIQYF. DNA of the CDR3: TGCGCCAGCAGCCCTACAGGGGGGATACCAAACATTCAGTACTTC.

The chain couples TRBV5-5 to TRBJ2-2; 9 bases are shared with TRBD1. This CDR3 has 14 amino acids. V trimming: 3 bases; J trimming: 3 bases; junction bases outside the gene matches: 0. CDR1 and CDR2 (germline): SGHKS, YYEKEE (reference sequence). CDR3 residues: CASSWTGDTGELFF. The CDR3, as DNA: TGTGCCAGCAGCTGGACAGGGGACACCGGGGAGCTGTTTTTT.

This chain's CDR3 is CASSVTGNYGYTF. CDR3 bases: TGTGCCAGCAGCGTGACGGGGAACTATGGCTACACCTTC. The V and J genes are TRBV9 and TRBJ1-2; D gene ambiguous. From germline, CDR1 is SGDLS and CDR2 YYNGEE. CDR3 length: 13 amino acids. The V end lost 2 bases, the J end lost 2 bases, and 7 bases lay between the germline ends.

The V gene is TRBV4-2, the J gene TRBJ1-2; maybe TRBD1 (6 bases). The V and J ends lost 0 bases and 4 bases respectively, with 9 bases between them. From germline, CDR1 is LGHNA and CDR2 YNFKEQ. The length of the CDR3 is 14 residues. CDR3 in DNA: TGTGCCAGCAGCCAAGATGGGACAAGCTATGGCTACACCTTC. Protein sequence: CASSQDGTSYGYTF.

The genes are TRBV5-4 and TRBJ2-2, with 11 bases fitting TRBD1. Trimming at V came to 4 bases and at J to 4 bases, leaving 6 bases not matched to a gene. The CDR3 contains 16 residues. Germline-derived CDR1 and CDR2 are SGHNT and YYREEE (reference sequence). The CDR3 sequence: CASSHPGQGGTGELFF. The CDR3 region has the DNA TGTGCCAGCAGCCATCCGGGACAGGGGGGCACCGGGGAGCTGTTTTTT.

This sequence joins TRBV2 and TRBJ1-6, with a tentative D call TRBD1 (5 bases). Germline V gene sequence: CDR1 SNHLY, CDR2 FYNNEI. The length of the CDR3 is 15 residues. The V and J ends lost 7 bases and 8 bases respectively, with 18 bases between them. CDR3 in amino acids: CASTESPHRYSPLHF. The CDR3 nucleotides read TGTGCCAGCACCGAGTCGCCTCACAGGTATTCACCCCTCCACTTT.

The chain combines TRBV6-5 with TRBJ2-2; D remains unclear. This CDR3 is 12 amino acids long. Germline V gene lookup returns CDR1 MNHEY and CDR2 SVGAGI. Trimming removed 10 bases at V and 7 bases at J, with 13 bases between. CDR3 in DNA: TGTGCCACCCAGAATCCGGGCGGGGAGCTGTTTTTT. Amino acids: CATQNPGGELFF.

This chain uses TRBV28 with TRBJ1-2; D might be TRBD1 (5 bases). CDR3 length: 14 amino acids. Per the germline V gene, CDR1 is MDHEN and CDR2 is SYDVKM. V was clipped by 5 bases and J by 0 bases, with 10 bases between them. CDR3 nucleotides: TGTGCCAGCAGTCTCCCAGGGACTAACTATGGCTACACCTTC. Protein sequence: CASSLPGTNYGYTF.

This chain connects TRBV7-8 to TRBJ2-2; TRBD2 agrees at 11 bases. Per germline, CDR1 SGHVS and CDR2 FQNEAQ. CDR3 length equals 16 residues. The trim removed 7 bases at V and 1 base at J, leaving 5 bases unmatched. This CDR3 reads CASTLGLAGNTGELFF. As DNA, the CDR3 is TGTGCCAGCACCCTAGGACTAGCGGGGAACACCGGGGAGCTGTTTTTT.

The J gene is TRBJ2-7, the V gene TRBV9, with a weak D call TRBD1 (5 bases). This CDR3 region has 14 residues. Germline V gene sequence: CDR1 SGDLS, CDR2 YYNGEE. V dropped 4 bases and J dropped 4 bases, with 15 bases sitting between them. DNA for the CDR3: TGTGCCAGCAGCTTGGACCAGGGAAATTACGAGCAGTACTTC. This gives the protein CASSLDQGNYEQYF. Filled out from reference TRBV9 and TRBJ2-7, the complete variable domain reads DSGVTQTPKHLITATGQRVTLRCSPRSGDLSVYWYQQSLDQGLQFLIQYYNGEERAKGNILERFSAQQFPDLHSELNLSSLELGDSALYFCASSLDQGNYEQYFGPGTRLTVT.

The chain is built from TRBV15 and TRBJ2-1; maybe TRBD1 (6 bases). There are 15 residues in the CDR3. Trimming took off 0 bases at V and 0 bases at J, with 6 bases between the two ends. Germline lookup yields CDR1 LNHNV and CDR2 YYDKDF (reference sequence). The CDR3 here is CATSREQGSYNEQFF. CDR3 nucleotide sequence: TGTGCCACCAGCAGAGAACAGGGCTCCTACAATGAGCAGTTCTTC.

This clone was found a few times. The V gene is TRBV27, the J gene TRBJ2-5; TRBD2 is a possible D gene (5 bases). CDR1 MNHEY and CDR2 SMNVEV come from the germline V gene (reference sequence). Trimming removed 5 bases at V and 5 bases at J, with 12 bases between. The CDR3 loop spans 13 amino acids. Here the CDR3 reads CASSITREETQYF. DNA of the CDR3: TGTGCCAGCAGTATTACAAGGGAGGAGACCCAGTACTTC.

The chain employs TRBV2 and TRBJ1-2; D might be TRBD1 (6 bases). The CDR3 spans 13 residues. Between the trimmed V and J ends, which lost 4 bases and 2 bases, there was a span of 8 bases. The germline CDR1 and CDR2 sequences are SNHLY and FYNNEI. Here the CDR3 reads CASSAGQNYGYTF. The DNA of the CDR3 is TGTGCCAGCAGTGCGGGACAAAACTATGGCTACACCTTC.

The rearrangement joins TRBV11-2 to TRBJ2-5; possible D gene TRBD2, 6 bases. Germline CDR1 is SGHAT and CDR2 is FQNNGV. This CDR3 has 13 residues. Trimming removed 6 bases from V and 5 bases from J, with 13 bases in between. The CDR3 protein is CASSWGLSETQYF. The CDR3 region has the DNA TGTGCCAGCAGTTGGGGACTGTCGGAGACCCAGTACTTC.

The chain couples TRBV7-2 to TRBJ2-5; 8 bases map to TRBD2. The CDR3 length is 14 residues. The V gene end was trimmed by 1 base and the J gene end by 5 bases; junction bases not matched to a gene: 3. The germline CDR1 and CDR2 sequences are SGHTA and FQGNSA. The CDR3 DNA reads as TGTGCCAGCAGCTTAGTAGCGGGGCTGGAGACCCAGTACTTC. This translates into CASSLVAGLETQYF.

The chain is built from TRBV6-6 and TRBJ2-5; 10 bases match TRBD2. The trim removed 7 bases at V and 7 bases at J, leaving 15 bases unmatched. The CDR3 extends over 16 amino acids. Germline CDR1 reads MNHNY; CDR2 reads SVGAGI (reference sequence). The CDR3 sequence: CASTKDSGGAYRTQYF. The CDR3 coding sequence is TGTGCCAGCACCAAGGACAGCGGGGGGGCTTATCGGACCCAGTACTTC.

CDR3 sequence reads: CASSLHIRDRWYF. The CDR3 DNA reads as TGTGCCAGCAGTCTCCATATCCGGGACAGATGGTACTTC. This rearrangement joins TRBV2 to TRBJ2-7; TRBD1 matches at 7 bases. Germline CDR1 is SNHLY and CDR2 is FYNNEI. The CDR3 contains 13 residues. Unmatched junction bases numbered 13, after V lost 5 bases and J lost 12 bases.

The chain links TRBV5-1 to TRBJ2-5; the match to TRBD2 covers 7 bases. The V segment lost 7 bases and the J segment 2 bases; nucleotides outside the gene matches: 8. In germline, CDR1 is SGHRS, CDR2 YFSETQ. The CDR3 spans 14 residues. CDR3 sequence (DNA): TGCGCCAGCTCCGAGGCGGGGGAACAAGAGACCCAGTACTTC. It translates to CASSEAGEQETQYF. Complete variable domain (other parts from reference TRBV5-1 and TRBJ2-5): KAGVTQTPRYLIKTRGQQVTLSCSPISGHRSVSWYQQTPGQGLQFLFEYFSETQRNKGNFPGRFSGRQFSNSRSEMNVSTLELGDSALYLCASSEAGEQETQYFGPGTRLLVL.

There are a few counts of this clone. The chain has TRBV19 and TRBJ2-3; D may be TRBD2 (6 bases). In germline, CDR1 is LNHDA, CDR2 SQIVND (reference sequence). There are 15 residues in the CDR3. V was shortened by 10 bases and J by 4 bases, with 21 bases between the two germline ends. Written as DNA, the CDR3 is TGTGCCACCCCCCCCGGGGCGGGGCAACCAGATACGCAGTATTTT. Translating it yields CATPPGAGQPDTQYF.

The chain joins TRBV5-1 to TRBJ2-6; the match to TRBD1 covers 8 bases. Unmatched junction bases numbered 2, after V lost 4 bases and J lost 2 bases. Germline V lookup: CDR1 SGHRS, CDR2 YFSETQ. CDR3 length equals 15 residues. The CDR3 sequence: CASSLDRAGANVLTF. The CDR3 DNA reads TGCGCCAGCAGCCTGGACAGGGCTGGGGCCAACGTCCTGACTTTC.

The rearrangement uses TRBV6-5 and TRBJ1-6; tentatively, D is TRBD1 (5 bases). This CDR3 is 14 amino acids long. Germline CDR1 reads MNHEY; CDR2 reads SVGAGI. V dropped 6 bases and J dropped 5 bases, with 11 bases sitting between them. CDR3 sequence: CASRGTGDNSPLHF. CDR3 sequence (DNA): TGTGCCAGCAGAGGCACAGGAGATAATTCACCCCTCCACTTT.

V usage is TRBV3-1 (or the pseudogene TRBV3-2) and J usage is TRBJ2-1; 9 nucleotides agree with TRBD1. Germline CDR1 is LGHDT and CDR2 is YNNKEL (reference sequence). This CDR3 is 17 amino acids long. Trimming took 0 bases from V and 6 from J; bases not matched to a gene: 9. DNA for the CDR3: TGTGCCAGCAGCCAAGATCAAGGGGACAGGGCCTTCAATGAGCAGTTCTTC. This gives the protein CASSQDQGDRAFNEQFF.

The J gene is TRBJ2-3, the V gene TRBV7-2, with 9 bases that match TRBD1. This CDR3 has 15 residues. The J segment lost 4 bases and the V segment lost 5 bases, leaving 7 bases of the junction unmatched. CDR1 is SGHTA and CDR2 is FQGNSA in the germline V gene. CDR3 in amino acids: CASSAYGTGPDTQYF. The CDR3 nucleotides read TGTGCCAGCAGCGCATACGGGACAGGGCCAGATACGCAGTATTTT.